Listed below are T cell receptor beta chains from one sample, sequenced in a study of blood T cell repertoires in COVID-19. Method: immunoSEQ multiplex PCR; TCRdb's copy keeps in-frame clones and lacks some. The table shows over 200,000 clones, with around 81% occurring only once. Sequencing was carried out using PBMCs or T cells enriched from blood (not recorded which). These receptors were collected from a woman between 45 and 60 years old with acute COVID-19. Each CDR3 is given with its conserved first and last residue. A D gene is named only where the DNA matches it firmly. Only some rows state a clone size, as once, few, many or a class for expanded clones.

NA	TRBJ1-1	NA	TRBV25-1	TGTGCCAGCAGTGACCTGAGACCCGACGGGGACACTGAAGCTTTCTTT	CASSDLRPDGDTEAFF
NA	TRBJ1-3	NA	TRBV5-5	TGTGCCAGCAGCTCGGTACTGGCTGGAAACACCATATATTTT	CASSSVLAGNTIYF
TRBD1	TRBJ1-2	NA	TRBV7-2	TGTGCCAGCAGGGGCGCCGGGACAGCTAACTATGGCTACACCTTC	CASRGAGTANYGYTF
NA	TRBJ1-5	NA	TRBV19	TGTGCCAGTAGTGGGGGGGGCGCCGGCCTCAATCAGCCCCAGCATTTT	CASSGGGAGLNQPQHF
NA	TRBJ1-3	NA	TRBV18	TGTGCCAGCTCACTCGTCGGGGGGATCGGTCACTCTGGAAACACCATATATTTT	CASSLVGGIGHSGNTIYF
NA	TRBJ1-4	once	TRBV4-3	TGCGCCAGCAGCCAGTGGACGGAGCGGCCCGAAAAACTGTTTTTT	CASSQWTERPEKLFF
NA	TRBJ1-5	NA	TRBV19	TGTGCCAGTACCCTTCGGGGGGTTGAGGGTCAGCCCCAGCATTTT	CASTLRGVEGQPQHF
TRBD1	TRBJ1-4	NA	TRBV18	TGTGCCAGCTCACTAACAGGGGGCGCAGATGAAAAACTGTTTTTT	CASSLTGGADEKLFF
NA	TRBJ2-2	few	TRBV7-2	TGTGCCAGCAGCTCCCCCACAGGGACCCTTAGGTCCGGGGAGCTGTTTTTT	CASSSPTGTLRSGELFF
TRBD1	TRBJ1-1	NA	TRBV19	TGTGCCAGTAGAAGGGACAGGAACACTGAAGCTTTCTTT	CASRRDRNTEAFF
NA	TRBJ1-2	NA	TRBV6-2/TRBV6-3	TGTGCCAGCAGTTACCCGGTTATTACTAACTATGGCTACACCTTC	CASSYPVITNYGYTF
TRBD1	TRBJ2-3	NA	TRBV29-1	TGCAGCGTTGATAAGGGACAGGGGGCTGGCACAGATACGCAGTATTTT	CSVDKGQGAGTDTQYF
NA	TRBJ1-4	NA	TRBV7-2	TGTGCCAGCAGCTTAGCAGTTTCTAATAATGAAAAACTGTTTTTT	CASSLAVSNNEKLFF
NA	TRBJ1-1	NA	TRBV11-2	TGTGCCAGCAGCTTTAGTATTCAGGACACTGAAGCTTTCTTT	CASSFSIQDTEAFF
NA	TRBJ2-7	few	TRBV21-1	TGTGCCAGCAGCAAACCGCCAGGACAGGCCCCCTACGAGCAGTACTTC	CASSKPPGQAPYEQYF
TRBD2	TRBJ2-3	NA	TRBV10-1	TGCGCCAGCAGTGAGGCGGCTAGCGGGCCACTCACAGATACGCAGTATTTT	CASSEAASGPLTDTQYF
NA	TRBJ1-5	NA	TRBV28	TGTGCCAGCAGTTTCAGACTAAACCAGCCCCAGCATTTT	CASSFRLNQPQHF
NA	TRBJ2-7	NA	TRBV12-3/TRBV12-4	TGTGCCAGCAGTTGGGCTAACGAGCAGTACTTC	CASSWANEQYF
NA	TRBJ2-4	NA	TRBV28	TGTGCCAGCAGTCCCTCACTGGAGGGTCCCATTCAGTACTTC	CASSPSLEGPIQYF
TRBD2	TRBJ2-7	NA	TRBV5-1	TGCGCCAGCAGGGGATTAGCGGGGTCTTACGAGCAGTACTTC	CASRGLAGSYEQYF
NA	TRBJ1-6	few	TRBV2	TGTGCCAGCAGCAGAACAGAGAATTCACCCCTCCACTTT	CASSRTENSPLHF
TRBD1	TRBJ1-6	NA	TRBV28	TGTGCCAGCAGCCCAGCCGGGCAGGGGGCCAATTCACCCCTCCACTTT	CASSPAGQGANSPLHF
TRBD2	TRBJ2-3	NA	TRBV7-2	TGTGCCAGCAGCTTAGGACCCCTGGCGGGGGTCGGAGATACGCAGTATTTT	CASSLGPLAGVGDTQYF
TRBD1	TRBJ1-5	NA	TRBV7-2	TGTGCCAGCAGCTTAGCTCACAGGGGTAATCAGCCCCAGCATTTT	CASSLAHRGNQPQHF
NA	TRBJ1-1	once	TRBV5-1	TGCGCCAGCAGTCACGGACAGTTGAACACTGAAGCTTTCTTT	CASSHGQLNTEAFF
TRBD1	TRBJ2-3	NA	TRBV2	TGTGCCAGCAGTAACGGACAGGGTTGGACAGATACGCAGTATTTT	CASSNGQGWTDTQYF
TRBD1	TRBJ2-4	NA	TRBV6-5	TGTGCCAGCAGGGCGACAGGGTCCAAAAACATTCAGTACTTC	CASRATGSKNIQYF
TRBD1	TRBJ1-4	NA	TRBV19	TGTGCCAGTAGCTGGGACAGCGCAACTAATGAAAAACTGTTTTTT	CASSWDSATNEKLFF
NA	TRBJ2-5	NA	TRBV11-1	TGTGCCAGCACCCCCTCCGGTCCGTACCAAGAGACCCAGTACTTC	CASTPSGPYQETQYF
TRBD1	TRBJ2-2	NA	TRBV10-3	TGTGCCATCAGTGATAGGGCAGGGGGCATTGTTGGCACCGGGGAGCTGTTTTTT	CAISDRAGGIVGTGELFF
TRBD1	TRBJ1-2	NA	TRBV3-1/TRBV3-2	TGTGCCAGCACCGTCCGAGGGGGCGGGTATGGCTACACCTTC	CASTVRGGGYGYTF
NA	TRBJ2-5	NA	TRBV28	TGTGCCAGCAGCCTATACGCGGACCAAGAGACCCAGTACTTC	CASSLYADQETQYF
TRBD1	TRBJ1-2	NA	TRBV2	TGTGCCAGCAGTGTTAACAGGGGCTATGGCTACACCTTC	CASSVNRGYGYTF
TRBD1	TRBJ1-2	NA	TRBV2	TGTGCCAGCAGTGAGGGACAGGGGGGGATCTATGGCTACACCTTC	CASSEGQGGIYGYTF
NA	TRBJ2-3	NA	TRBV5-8	TGTGCCAGCAGCTTGGGGGAGTATACGCAGTATTTT	CASSLGEYTQYF
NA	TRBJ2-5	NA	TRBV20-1	TGCAGTGCTAGAGATTCGGAGACCCAGTACTTC	CSARDSETQYF
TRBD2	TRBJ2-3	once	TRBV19	TGTGCCAGTAGTATAGATTTGGCTAGCGGGAACCTTAATACGCAGTATTTT	CASSIDLASGNLNTQYF
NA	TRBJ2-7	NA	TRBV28	TGTGCCAGCAGTTCCCTACAGACAGCGACCTACGAGCAGTACTTC	CASSSLQTATYEQYF
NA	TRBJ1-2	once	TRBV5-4	TGTGCCAGCAGCTATGGGTCCTCGGAGGCCTATGGCTACACCTTC	CASSYGSSEAYGYTF
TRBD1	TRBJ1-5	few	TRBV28	TGTGCCAGCAGTCGACGTAGGACAGGGGGCAATCAGCCCCAGCATTTT	CASSRRRTGGNQPQHF
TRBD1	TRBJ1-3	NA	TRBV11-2	TGTGCCAGCAGCTTAGCTAGCCAAAGGGGACAGTCCGGAAACACCATATATTTT	CASSLASQRGQSGNTIYF
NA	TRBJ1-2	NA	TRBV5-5	TGTGCCAGCAGCTCAGGAAGGGGGAGCTATGGCTACACCTTC	CASSSGRGSYGYTF
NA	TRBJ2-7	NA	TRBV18	TGTGCCAGCTCACCGCCAGCAGGGGACGAGCAGTACTTC	CASSPPAGDEQYF
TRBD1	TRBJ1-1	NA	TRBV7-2	TGTGCCAGCAGCTTCTGGGACAGAAACACTGAAGCTTTCTTT	CASSFWDRNTEAFF
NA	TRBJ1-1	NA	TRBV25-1	TGTGCCAGCAGATGGGGGGGGCAGAACACTGAAGCTTTCTTT	CASRWGGQNTEAFF
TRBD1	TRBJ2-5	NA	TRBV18	TGTGCCAGCTCACCACCGGGACAGGGGTCGGAGACCCAGTACTTC	CASSPPGQGSETQYF
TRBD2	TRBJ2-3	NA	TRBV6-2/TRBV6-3	TGTGCCAGCAGTCCCATGGGACTAGCCACAGATACGCAGTATTTT	CASSPMGLATDTQYF
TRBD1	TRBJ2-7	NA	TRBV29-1	TGCAGCGTTGATAGAGGGACAGGGGCCGAGCAGTACTTC	CSVDRGTGAEQYF
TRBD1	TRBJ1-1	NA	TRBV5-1	TGCGCCAGCAGCACCCGCCCGGACAGGGGCGCTGAAGCTTTCTTT	CASSTRPDRGAEAFF
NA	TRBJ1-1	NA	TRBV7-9	TGTGCCAGCAGCGGAGGTGGGAACACTGAAGCTTTCTTT	CASSGGGNTEAFF
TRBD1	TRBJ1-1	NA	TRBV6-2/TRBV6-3	TGTGCCAGCAGTCCGACAGGGGAGAGCACTGAAGCTTTCTTT	CASSPTGESTEAFF
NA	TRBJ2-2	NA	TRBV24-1	TGTGCCACCAGTGATCTCACCTTGGACAGCCCTAACACCGGGGAGCTGTTTTTT	CATSDLTLDSPNTGELFF